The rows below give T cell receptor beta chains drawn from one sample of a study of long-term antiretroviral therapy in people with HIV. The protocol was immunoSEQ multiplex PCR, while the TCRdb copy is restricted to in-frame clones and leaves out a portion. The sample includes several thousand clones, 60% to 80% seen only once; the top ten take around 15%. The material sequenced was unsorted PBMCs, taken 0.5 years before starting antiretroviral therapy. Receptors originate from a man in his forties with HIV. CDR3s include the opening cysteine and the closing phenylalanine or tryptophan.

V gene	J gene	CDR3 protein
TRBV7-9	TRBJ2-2	CASSPGGDTNTGELFF
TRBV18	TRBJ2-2	CASSPGQGLGELFF
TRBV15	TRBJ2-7	CATSRGRDSIPSYEQYF
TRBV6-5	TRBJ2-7	CASSPGASYEQYF
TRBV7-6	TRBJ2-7	CASSLAGGAGSYEQYF
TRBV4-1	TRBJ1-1	CASSQATGEITEAFF
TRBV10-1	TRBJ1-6	CASGTGNSPLHF
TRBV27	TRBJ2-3	CASSLSFLFVTDTQYF
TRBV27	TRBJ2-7	CASSDLTGRYEQYF
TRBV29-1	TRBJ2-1	CSVEGKSYNEQFF
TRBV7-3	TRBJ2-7	CASSWDRGREQYF
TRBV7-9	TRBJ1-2	CASSSKDRDYYGYTF